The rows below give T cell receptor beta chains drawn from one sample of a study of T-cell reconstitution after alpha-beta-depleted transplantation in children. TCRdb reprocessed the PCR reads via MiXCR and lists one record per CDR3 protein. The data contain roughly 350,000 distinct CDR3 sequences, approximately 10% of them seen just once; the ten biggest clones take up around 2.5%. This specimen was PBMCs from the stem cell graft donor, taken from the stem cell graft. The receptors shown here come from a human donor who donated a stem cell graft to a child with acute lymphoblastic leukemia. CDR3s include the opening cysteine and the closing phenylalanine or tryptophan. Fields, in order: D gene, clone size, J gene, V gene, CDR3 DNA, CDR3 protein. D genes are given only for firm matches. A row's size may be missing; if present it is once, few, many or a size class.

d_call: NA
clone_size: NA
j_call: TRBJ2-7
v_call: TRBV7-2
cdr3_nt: TGTGCCAGCGGCCACGTGGGGACCCCCCCCGTTGACGAGCAGTACTTC
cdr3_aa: CASGHVGTPPVDEQYF

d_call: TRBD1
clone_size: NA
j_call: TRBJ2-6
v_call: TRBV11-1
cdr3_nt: TGTGCCAGCAGCTTAGGCAGACCCGGGACAGGGCTCTCTGGGGCCAACGTCCTGACTTTC
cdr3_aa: CASSLGRPGTGLSGANVLTF

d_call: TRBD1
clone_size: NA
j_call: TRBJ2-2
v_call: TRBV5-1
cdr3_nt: TGCGCCAGCAGCCCAAGACAGGGGAGCACCGGGGAGCTGTTTTTT
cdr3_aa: CASSPRQGSTGELFF

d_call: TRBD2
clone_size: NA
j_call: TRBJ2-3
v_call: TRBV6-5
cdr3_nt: TGTGCCAGCAGTTACTATACACTAGCGGTCACAGATACGCAGTATTTT
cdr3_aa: CASSYYTLAVTDTQYF

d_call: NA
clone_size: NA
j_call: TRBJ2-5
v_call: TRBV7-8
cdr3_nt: TGTGCCAGCAGCTTTGGCAGGGAAGGGACCCGGTACTTC
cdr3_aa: CASSFGREGTRYF

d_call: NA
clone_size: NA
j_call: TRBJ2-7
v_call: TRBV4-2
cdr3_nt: TGTGCCAGCAGCCAAGCCCACGGGGTGGCGGCCTCCTACGAGCAGTACTTC
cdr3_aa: CASSQAHGVAASYEQYF

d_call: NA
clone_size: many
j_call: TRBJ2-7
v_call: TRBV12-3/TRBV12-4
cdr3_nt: TGTGCCAGCAGTTTCAGACGGGATTACGAGCAGTACTTC
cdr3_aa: CASSFRRDYEQYF

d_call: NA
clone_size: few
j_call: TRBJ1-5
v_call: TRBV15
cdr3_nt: TGTGCCACCAGCCTCTTAGGAGATCAGCCCCAGCATTTT
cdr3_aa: CATSLLGDQPQHF

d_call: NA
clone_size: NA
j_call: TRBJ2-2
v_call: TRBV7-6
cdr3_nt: TGTGCCAGCAGCTTCGCAGGGGGGACCGGGGAGCTGTTTTTT
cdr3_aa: CASSFAGGTGELFF

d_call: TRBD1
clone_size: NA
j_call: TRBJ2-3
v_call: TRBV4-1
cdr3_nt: TGCGCCAGCAGCCAAGCGAGACAGGGGCCCGATACGCAGTATTTT
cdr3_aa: CASSQARQGPDTQYF

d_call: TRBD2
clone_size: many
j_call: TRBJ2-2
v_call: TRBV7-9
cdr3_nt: TGTGCCAGCAGTCCCCGGGACTACCACACCGGGGAGCTGTTTTTT
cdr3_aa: CASSPRDYHTGELFF

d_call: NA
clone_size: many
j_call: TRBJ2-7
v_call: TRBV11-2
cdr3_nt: TGTGCCAGCAGCGCTGGACGGGCCCGAGATAGTAGTCGTCTCAACGAGCAGTACTTC
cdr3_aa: CASSAGRARDSSRLNEQYF

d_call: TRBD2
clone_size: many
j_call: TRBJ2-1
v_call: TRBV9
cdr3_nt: TGTGCCAGCAGCGTACGGACTAGTGGCTTGGGTGAGCAGTTCTTC
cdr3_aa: CASSVRTSGLGEQFF

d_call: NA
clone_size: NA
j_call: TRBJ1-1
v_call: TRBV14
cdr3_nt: TGTGCCAGCAGCGCCCTTCCAGGGAACACTGAAGCTTTCTTT
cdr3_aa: CASSALPGNTEAFF

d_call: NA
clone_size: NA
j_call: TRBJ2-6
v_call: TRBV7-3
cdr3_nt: TGTGCCAGCAGCCCGGAAAAACAGTTCTCCTTGGGGGGGGCCAACGTCCTGACTTTC
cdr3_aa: CASSPEKQFSLGGANVLTF

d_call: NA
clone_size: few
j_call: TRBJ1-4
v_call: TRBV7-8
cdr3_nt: TGTGCCAGCAGCCTCAGAACTAATGAAAAACTGTTTTTT
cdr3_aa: CASSLRTNEKLFF

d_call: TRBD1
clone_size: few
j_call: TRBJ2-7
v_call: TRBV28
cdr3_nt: TGTGCCAGCAGTAAAGGGACAGGGGCACCCTACGAGCAGTACTTC
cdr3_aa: CASSKGTGAPYEQYF

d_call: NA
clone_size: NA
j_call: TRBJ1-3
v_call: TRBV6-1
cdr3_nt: TGTGCCAGCAGTCCAACAGGGCCTGGAAACACCATATATTTT
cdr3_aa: CASSPTGPGNTIYF

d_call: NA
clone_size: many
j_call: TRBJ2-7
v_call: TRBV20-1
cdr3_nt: TGCAGTGCCGGACCAGCGGGTACCTACGAGCAGTACTTC
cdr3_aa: CSAGPAGTYEQYF

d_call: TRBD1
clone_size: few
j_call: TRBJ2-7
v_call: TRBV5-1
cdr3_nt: TGCGCCAGCAGCACGGGACAGGGGACGCTCCACGAGCAGTACTTC
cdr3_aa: CASSTGQGTLHEQYF

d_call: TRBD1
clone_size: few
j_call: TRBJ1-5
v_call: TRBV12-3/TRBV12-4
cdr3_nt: TGTGCCAGCAGCCCAACCGGGACAGGGGGCCAGCCCCAGCATTTT
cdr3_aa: CASSPTGTGGQPQHF

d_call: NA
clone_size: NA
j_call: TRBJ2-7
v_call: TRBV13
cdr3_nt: TGTGCCAGCAGCTTCCGGGAACGCTACGAGCAGTACTTC
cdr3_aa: CASSFRERYEQYF

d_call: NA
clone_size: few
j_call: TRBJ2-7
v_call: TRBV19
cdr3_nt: TGTGCCAGTAGTATGCGCGACGGGGCCTACGAGCAGTACTTC
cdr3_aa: CASSMRDGAYEQYF

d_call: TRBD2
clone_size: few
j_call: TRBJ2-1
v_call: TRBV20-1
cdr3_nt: TGCAGTGCTCCGGGACTAGCCCCCCATACTGAGCAGTTCTTC
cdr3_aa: CSAPGLAPHTEQFF

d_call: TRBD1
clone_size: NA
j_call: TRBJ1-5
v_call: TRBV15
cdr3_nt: TGTGCCACCAGCCCAGGACAGGGGTATCAGCCCCAGCATTTT
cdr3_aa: CATSPGQGYQPQHF

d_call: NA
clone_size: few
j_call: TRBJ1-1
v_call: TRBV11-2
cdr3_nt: TGTGCCAGCAGCGTTCCACAGGGCTTCACTGAAGCTTTCTTT
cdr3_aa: CASSVPQGFTEAFF

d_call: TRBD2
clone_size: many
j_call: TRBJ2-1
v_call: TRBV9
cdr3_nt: TGTGCCAGCAGCGTAAGCGGGAGGGCCCTAGATGAGCAGTTCTTC
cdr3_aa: CASSVSGRALDEQFF

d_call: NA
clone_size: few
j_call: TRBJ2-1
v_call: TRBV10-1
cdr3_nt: TGCGCCAGCAGTGAGTCGTCTTGGGGGAGAGGGATTGGCCACAATGAGCAGTTCTTC
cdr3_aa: CASSESSWGRGIGHNEQFF

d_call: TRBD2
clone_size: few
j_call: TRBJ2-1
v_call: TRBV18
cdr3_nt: TGTGCCAGCTCACTGTCTAGCGGGAGAAATGAGCAGTTCTTC
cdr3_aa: CASSLSSGRNEQFF

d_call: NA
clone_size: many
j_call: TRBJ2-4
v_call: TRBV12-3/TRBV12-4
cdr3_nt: TGTGCCAGCAGTTTGACTCCTACTAGGCCGTTTTTC
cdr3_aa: CASSLTPTRPFF

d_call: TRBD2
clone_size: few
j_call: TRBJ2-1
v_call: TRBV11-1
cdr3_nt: TGTGCCAGCAGCTCAAGGACTAGCGGGAGGACCTTATCCCCCTACAATGAGCAGTTCTTC
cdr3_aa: CASSSRTSGRTLSPYNEQFF

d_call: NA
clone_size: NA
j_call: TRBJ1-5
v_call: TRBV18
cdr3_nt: TGTGCCAGCTCCCCAGATGTGCCCCAGCATTTT
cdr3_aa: CASSPDVPQHF

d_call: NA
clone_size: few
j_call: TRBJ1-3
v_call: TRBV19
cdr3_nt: TGTGCCAGTAGTACAGTCTCTGGAAACACCATATATTTT
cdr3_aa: CASSTVSGNTIYF

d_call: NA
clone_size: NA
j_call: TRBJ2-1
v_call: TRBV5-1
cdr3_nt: TGCGCCAGCAGCTCAACTATCTCCTCCTACAATGAGCAGTTCTTC
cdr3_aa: CASSSTISSYNEQFF

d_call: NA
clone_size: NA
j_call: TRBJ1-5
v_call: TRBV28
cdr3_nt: TGTGCCAGCACCACCCGGGAATATAGCAATCAGCCCCAGCATTTT
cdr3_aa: CASTTREYSNQPQHF

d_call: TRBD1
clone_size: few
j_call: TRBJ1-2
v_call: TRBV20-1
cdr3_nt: TGCAGTGCTCTAATTAGACAGGGAAGAGGCTACACCTTC
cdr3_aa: CSALIRQGRGYTF

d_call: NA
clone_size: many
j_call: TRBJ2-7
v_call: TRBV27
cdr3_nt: TGTGCCAGCAGTTTTGCACAGGGAGGGAAGGCCTACGAGCAGTACTTC
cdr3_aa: CASSFAQGGKAYEQYF

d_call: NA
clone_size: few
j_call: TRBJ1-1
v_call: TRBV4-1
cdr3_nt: TGCGCCAGCAGCCAAGCCGGGACTGGGGACACTGAAGCTTTCTTT
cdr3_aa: CASSQAGTGDTEAFF

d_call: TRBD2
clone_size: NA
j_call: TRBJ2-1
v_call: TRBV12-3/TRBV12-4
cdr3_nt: TGTGCCAGCAGTCTAACTAGCGGGAGGGACGTCTGGCAGTTCTTC
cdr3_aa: CASSLTSGRDVWQFF

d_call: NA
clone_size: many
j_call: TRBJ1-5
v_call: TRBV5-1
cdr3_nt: TGCGCCAGCAGCCCATCCGGTGGGAGTCAGCCCCAGCATTTT
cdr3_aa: CASSPSGGSQPQHF

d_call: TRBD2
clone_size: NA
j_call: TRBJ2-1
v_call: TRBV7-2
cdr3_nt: TGTGCCAGCAGCCCGAGCGGGAGTAGAGGCAATGAGCAGTTCTTC
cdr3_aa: CASSPSGSRGNEQFF

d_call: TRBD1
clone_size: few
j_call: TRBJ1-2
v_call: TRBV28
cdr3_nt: TGTGCCAGCAGTTTTCGGGACAGCCCTTGGTATGGCTACACCTTC
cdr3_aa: CASSFRDSPWYGYTF

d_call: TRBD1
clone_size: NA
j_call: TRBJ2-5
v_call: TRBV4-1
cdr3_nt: TGCGCCAGCAGCCCCCGGGACAGTCAAGAGACCCAGTACTTC
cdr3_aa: CASSPRDSQETQYF

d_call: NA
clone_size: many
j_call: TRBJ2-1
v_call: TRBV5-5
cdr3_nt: TGTGCCAGCAGCTTGGGGGCGGGTCCCTACAATGAGCAGTTCTTC
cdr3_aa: CASSLGAGPYNEQFF

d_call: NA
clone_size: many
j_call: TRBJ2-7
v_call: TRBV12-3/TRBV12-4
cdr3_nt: TGTGCCAGCACCCTAGGGGGCGAGCAGTACTTC
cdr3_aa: CASTLGGEQYF

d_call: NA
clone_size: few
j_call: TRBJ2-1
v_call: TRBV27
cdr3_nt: TGTGCCAGCAGTTTTACTGTGGGGCCTAGCGCCTACAATGAGCAGTTCTTC
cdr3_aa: CASSFTVGPSAYNEQFF

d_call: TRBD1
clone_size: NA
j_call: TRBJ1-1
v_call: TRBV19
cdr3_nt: TGTGCCAGTGCGGAACTGGGGACAGAAGAAGCTTTCTTT
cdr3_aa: CASAELGTEEAFF

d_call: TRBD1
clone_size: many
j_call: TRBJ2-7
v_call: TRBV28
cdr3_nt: TGTGCCAGCAGTCCACGGGGACAGCCAAGCTCCTACGAGCAGTACTTC
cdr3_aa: CASSPRGQPSSYEQYF

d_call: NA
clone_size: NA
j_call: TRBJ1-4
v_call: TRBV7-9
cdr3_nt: TGTGCCAGCAGCTCTGGAGGAACAGGCAGTAATGAAAAACTGTTTTTT
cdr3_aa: CASSSGGTGSNEKLFF

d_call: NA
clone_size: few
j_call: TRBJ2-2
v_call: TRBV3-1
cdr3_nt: TGTGCCAGCAGCCAAGTTCCGAGATACAGGGCCCTTCCGAACACCGGGGAGCTGTTTTTT
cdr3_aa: CASSQVPRYRALPNTGELFF

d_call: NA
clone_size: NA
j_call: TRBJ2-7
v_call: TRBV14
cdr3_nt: TGTGCCAGCAGCGACTTAACCCCGTTCGGGGCCCGCTACGAGCAGTACTTC
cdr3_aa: CASSDLTPFGARYEQYF

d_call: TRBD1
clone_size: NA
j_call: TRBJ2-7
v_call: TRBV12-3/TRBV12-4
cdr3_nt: TGTGCCAGCAGTTTAGGATGGCAGGGGGCTTCCTACGAGCAGTACTTC
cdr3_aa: CASSLGWQGASYEQYF

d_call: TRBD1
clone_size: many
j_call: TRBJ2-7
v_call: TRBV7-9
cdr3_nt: TGTGCCAGCAGACCCACAGGGGGCGCGACCCACGAGCAGTACTTC
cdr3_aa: CASRPTGGATHEQYF

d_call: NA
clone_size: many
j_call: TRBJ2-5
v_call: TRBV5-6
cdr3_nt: TGTGCCAGCAGCTTGGGAGCGGACCAAGAGACCCAGTACTTC
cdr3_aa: CASSLGADQETQYF

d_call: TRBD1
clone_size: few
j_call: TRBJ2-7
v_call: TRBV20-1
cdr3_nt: TGCAGTGCGGCCAGACAGGGGTTTTCCCCTATTAATTACGAGCAGTACTTC
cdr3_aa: CSAARQGFSPINYEQYF

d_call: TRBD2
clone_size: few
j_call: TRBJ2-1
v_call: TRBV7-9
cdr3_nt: TGTGCCAGCAGCTTAGAAGGCGGGAGACCCCTTCTTGAGCAGTTCTTC
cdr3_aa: CASSLEGGRPLLEQFF

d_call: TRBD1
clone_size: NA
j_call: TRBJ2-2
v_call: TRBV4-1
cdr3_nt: TGCGCCAGCAGCCATCCAAGGGAGACAGGGCTTAAGTGGAACACCGGGGAGCTGTTTTTT
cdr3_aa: CASSHPRETGLKWNTGELFF

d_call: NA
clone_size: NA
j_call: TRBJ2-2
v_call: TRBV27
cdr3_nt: TGTGCCTGCCGGGGGCCGGTCACCGGGGAGCTGTTTTTT
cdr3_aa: CACRGPVTGELFF

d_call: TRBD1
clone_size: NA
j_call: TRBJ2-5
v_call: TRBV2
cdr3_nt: TGTGCCAGCAGTGGTTTACAGGGGATGATGGGGACCCAGTACTTC
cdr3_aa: CASSGLQGMMGTQYF

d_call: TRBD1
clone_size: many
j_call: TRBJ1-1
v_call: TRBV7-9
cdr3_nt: TGTGCCAGCAGCTTCCGGGACAGGGTCCGGGGCACTGAAGCTTTCTTT
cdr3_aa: CASSFRDRVRGTEAFF